The TCR beta chain described here comes from a study of cytomegalovirus exposure and HLA in healthy donors. Researchers ran the PCR with 60 Vbeta and 13 Jbeta primers. The assay was immunoSEQ multiplex PCR, and TCRdb's table has in-frame clones only and misses some. Of some 110,000 clones in the sample, about three quarters were seen once. This clone has more than one count but fewer than ten. This TCR came from a man aged 55 to 69 in good health and CMV-seropositive. What was sequenced was PBMCs.

For the CDR3, the DNA is TGTGCCAGCAGTTACTCGCGGGTGGGTGAAGCTTTCTTT. Translation gives CASSYSRVGEAFF. V usage is TRBV6-6 and J usage is TRBJ1-1; D remains unclear. The CDR3 totals 13 residues. V dropped 0 bases and J dropped 7 bases, with 9 bases sitting between them. Germline-derived CDR1 and CDR2 are MNHNY and SVGAGI (reference sequence).